Below, 17 T cell receptor beta chains from the same sample are listed, as sequenced in a study of T cell changes during pregnancy in multiple sclerosis. The repertoire was sequenced with immunoSEQ multiplex PCR; TCRdb's copy has only in-frame clones and lacks some. The table records around 71,000 clones, around 94% of them present only once. This specimen consisted of peripheral blood, obtained in the third trimester of pregnancy. The source is a female donor with multiple sclerosis, enrolled in a pregnancy study.

Notes on this clone: The junction does not match germline at one end; this may be a read error. This rearrangement joins TRBV7-7 to TRBJ1-1, with a weak D call TRBD1 (6 bases). Germline V lookup: CDR1 SSHAT, CDR2 FNYEAQ (reference sequence). The CDR3 runs to 16 residues. The CDR3 DNA follows: TGTGCTAGCAGCTTCCCGGGGGGGCCGGTGAACACTGAAGCTTTCTTT. Protein: CASSFPGGPVNTEAFF.

The rearrangement links TRBV4-2 to TRBJ2-1, with D possibly being TRBD1 (5 bases). This CDR3 is built from 13 residues. Germline V gives CDR1 LGHNA, CDR2 YNFKEQ. The germline V and J ends were trimmed by 2 bases and 6 bases, with 8 bases remaining between them. The CDR3 bases are TGTGCCAGCAGCCAACCAGGGTCCAATGAGCAGTTCTTC. Encoded protein: CASSQPGSNEQFF.

J is TRBJ2-7 and V is TRBV10-3; tentatively, D is TRBD2 (7 bases). Trimming took 4 bases from V and 0 from J, leaving 13 bases between them. The CDR3 has 15 amino acids. Germline CDR1 reads ENHRY; CDR2 reads SYGVKD. CDR3 residues: CAISGGLADSYEQYF. In DNA form, the CDR3 reads TGTGCCATCAGTGGGGGGCTAGCGGACTCCTACGAGCAGTACTTC.

The rearrangement links TRBV5-1 to TRBJ2-1; TRBD2 matches 10 bases. Germline V gene sequence: CDR1 SGHRS, CDR2 YFSETQ. The CDR3 contains 16 residues. Trimming cost V 4 bases and J 5 bases; bases outside gene matches: 9. DNA of the CDR3: TGCGCCAGCAGCCCCTCACTAGCGGGAATTAACAATGAGCAGTTCTTC. It is translated as CASSPSLAGINNEQFF.

This sequence joins TRBV13 and TRBJ2-7; 10 nucleotides match TRBD2. Germline V lookup: CDR1 PRHDT, CDR2 FYEKMQ (reference sequence). V shed 2 bases, J shed 6 bases, and the junction held 7 bases outside the gene matches. The CDR3 consists of 15 residues. CDR3 in DNA: TGTGCCAGCAGCTTACGGCTAGCGGGAGCCCCCGAGCAGTACTTC. It encodes CASSLRLAGAPEQYF.

The rearrangement uses TRBV9 and TRBJ2-2; 11 bases fit TRBD2. The V gene end was trimmed by 4 bases and the J gene end by 1 base; junction bases not matched to a gene: 6. Germline-derived CDR1 and CDR2 are SGDLS and YYNGEE. The CDR3 has 17 residues. The CDR3 reads CASSPGGLAVNTGELFF. In nucleotides, the CDR3 is TGTGCCAGCAGCCCCGGGGGACTAGCGGTGAACACCGGGGAGCTGTTTTTT.

The chain is built from TRBV27 and TRBJ2-3, with TRBD2 matching over 13 bases. The CDR3 length is 17 residues. The ends lost 1 base at V and 3 bases at J; junction bases unmatched: 4. CDR1 MNHEY and CDR2 SMNVEV come from the germline V gene (reference sequence). CDR3 sequence: CASSLWTSGSKTDTQYF. The CDR3 DNA sequence: TGTGCCAGCAGTTTATGGACTAGCGGGAGTAAGACAGATACGCAGTATTTT.

The chain employs TRBV2 and TRBJ2-3; TRBD1 aligns across 7 bases. V was pared by 1 base and J by 4 bases, with 2 bases of the junction left unmatched. This CDR3 has 14 amino acids. Germline V gene data show CDR1 as SNHLY and CDR2 as FYNNEI. The CDR3 DNA is TGTGCCAGCAGTGAAGGACAGGGCCCAGATACGCAGTATTTT. It translates to CASSEGQGPDTQYF.

This clone showed up just a few times. The chain couples TRBV10-1 to TRBJ1-5; D is possibly TRBD1 (5 bases). Germline V gene lookup returns CDR1 WNHNN and CDR2 SYGVQD (reference sequence). Between the trimmed V and J ends, which lost 2 bases and 3 bases, there was a span of 14 bases. The CDR3 totals 16 residues. CDR3 sequence: CASSEGWQGSNQPQHF. For the CDR3, the DNA is TGCGCCAGCAGTGAGGGTTGGCAGGGATCCAATCAGCCCCAGCATTTT.

J is TRBJ2-1 and V is TRBV19, with D tentatively TRBD2 (6 bases). Germline V CDR1 and CDR2: LNHDA, SQIVND (reference sequence). V lost 8 bases to trimming and J lost 10 bases, with 21 bases between them. The CDR3 extends over 14 amino acids. The CDR3 DNA reads as TGTGCCAGTGGGCGGGGACTCCAAGGCCTCGAGCAGTTCTTC. This translates into CASGRGLQGLEQFF. The full variable domain, completed using reference TRBV19 and TRBJ2-1, is DGGITQSPKYLFRKEGQNVTLSCEQNLNHDAMYWYRQDPGQGLRLIYYSQIVNDFQKGDIAEGYSVSREKKESFPLTVTSAQKNPTAFYLCASGRGLQGLEQFFGPGTRLTVL.

This chain connects TRBV7-2 to TRBJ1-5; possible D gene TRBD1, 5 bases. This CDR3 is built from 14 residues. In germline, CDR1 is SGHTA, CDR2 FQGNSA. V was shortened by 3 bases and J by 5 bases, with 11 bases between the two germline ends. For the CDR3, the DNA is TGTGCCAGCAGCTTCCAGGGAGGAGATCAGCCCCAGCATTTT. It yields the protein CASSFQGGDQPQHF. The complete variable domain, with remaining parts taken from reference TRBV7-2 and TRBJ1-5, reads GAGVSQSPSNKVTEKGKDVELRCDPISGHTALYWYRQSLGQGLEFLIYFQGNSAPDKSGLPSDRFSAERTGGSVSTLTIQRTQQEDSAVYLCASSFQGGDQPQHFGDGTRLSIL.

The rearrangement joins TRBV27 to TRBJ2-7; the match to TRBD2 covers 11 bases. CDR3 size: 15 residues. Unmatched junction bases numbered 5, after V lost 6 bases and J lost 1 base. Germline assignment: CDR1 MNHEY and CDR2 SMNVEV (reference sequence). CDR3 amino acids: CASRPGTSGSYEQYF. Written as DNA, the CDR3 is TGTGCCAGCAGGCCTGGGACTAGCGGTTCCTACGAGCAGTACTTC.

In DNA form, the CDR3 reads TGTGCCAGCAGTGCGGGACGGCTCTCGGCCTACAATGAGCAGTTCTTC. Its translation: CASSAGRLSAYNEQFF. The genes are TRBV27 and TRBJ2-1; maybe TRBD2 (6 bases). Per the germline V gene, CDR1 is MNHEY and CDR2 is SMNVEV (reference sequence). This CDR3 has 16 amino acids. V lost 5 bases to trimming and J lost 2 bases, with 16 bases between them.

This sequence joins TRBV6-1 and TRBJ2-5, with D tentatively TRBD2 (6 bases). CDR1 is MNHNS and CDR2 is SASEGT in the germline V gene. CDR3 length: 13 amino acids. V was shortened by 5 bases and J by 5 bases, with 12 bases between the two germline ends. The DNA of the CDR3 is TGTGCCAGCAGTTCGGGGGAACGGGAGACCCAGTACTTC. Translated, it gives CASSSGERETQYF.

This chain joins TRBV30 and TRBJ1-1; 7 bases map to TRBD1. V lost 0 bases to trimming and J lost 7 bases; unmatched junction nucleotides: 2. Germline values: CDR1 GTSNPN, CDR2 SVGIG (reference sequence). This CDR3 contains 12 residues. CDR3 DNA: TGTGCCTGGAGTGTACCAGGGGGTGAAGCTTTCTTT. It codes for CAWSVPGGEAFF. The full variable domain, in which reference TRBV30 and TRBJ1-1 provide the parts outside the CDR3, is SQTIHQWPATLVQPVGSPLSLECTVEGTSNPNLYWYRQAAGRGLQLLFYSVGIGQISSEVPQNLSASRPQDRQFILSSKKLLLSDSGFYLCAWSVPGGEAFFGQGTRLTVV.

The chain uses TRBV11-2 and TRBJ2-4; 8 bases fit TRBD2. The CDR3 spans 16 residues. V lost 8 bases, J lost 9 bases, and 18 bases stayed unmatched. Germline loops: CDR1 SGHAT, CDR2 FQNNGV. The CDR3 here is CASGLGRGGRISIQYF. The CDR3 bases are TGTGCCAGCGGCCTAGGACGGGGCGGGAGGATATCCATTCAGTACTTC. The full variable domain, rest sourced from reference TRBV11-2 and TRBJ2-4, is EAGVAQSPRYKIIEKRQSVAFWCNPISGHATLYWYQQILGQGPKLLIQFQNNGVVDDSQLPKDRFSAERLKGVDSTLKIQPAKLEDSAVYLCASGLGRGGRISIQYFGAGTRLSVL.

The CDR3 is CASSLVGTADTQYF. The DNA for the CDR3 is TGTGCCAGCAGCTTAGTGGGGACTGCAGATACGCAGTATTTT. The chain combines TRBV7-9 with TRBJ2-3, with D tentatively TRBD2 (6 bases). Germline V gives CDR1 SEHNR, CDR2 FQNEAQ (reference sequence). V lost 1 base and J lost 4, with 9 bases in between. CDR3 size: 14 residues.